The rows below give T cell receptor beta chains drawn from one sample of a study of blood T cell repertoires in COVID-19. The data were produced by immunoSEQ multiplex PCR, yet TCRdb's version contains in-frame clones alone and is incomplete. The data hold 450,000 to 500,000 clones, with 87% observed a single time. The sequenced sample was PBMCs or T cells enriched from blood (not recorded which). The source is a woman younger than 35 who had recovered from COVID-19. CDR3s include the opening cysteine and the closing phenylalanine or tryptophan. A D gene is named only where the DNA matches it firmly. The listing skips clone size in some rows; elsewhere it reads once, few, many or a size class.

clone_size: .
d_call: .
j_call: TRBJ2-7
v_call: TRBV21-1
cdr3_nt: TGTGCCAGCAGCCTCCGACTGGGCGAGCAGTACTTC
cdr3_aa: CASSLRLGEQYF

clone_size: .
d_call: TRBD2
j_call: TRBJ2-3
v_call: TRBV15
cdr3_nt: TGTGCCACCAGCAGGTACACTAGCGGGCTGGCAGGGACGCAGTATTTT
cdr3_aa: CATSRYTSGLAGTQYF

clone_size: few
d_call: .
j_call: TRBJ1-1
v_call: TRBV7-7
cdr3_nt: TGTGCTAGCAGCTTCCGGACGGGAACTGAAGCTTTCTTT
cdr3_aa: CASSFRTGTEAFF

clone_size: .
d_call: TRBD1
j_call: TRBJ2-3
v_call: TRBV10-3
cdr3_nt: TGTGCCATCAGTGAGCTGACAGGGTCGAGCACAGATACGCAGTATTTT
cdr3_aa: CAISELTGSSTDTQYF

clone_size: .
d_call: .
j_call: TRBJ1-1
v_call: TRBV28
cdr3_nt: TGTGCCAGCAGTTTGAGTATGCCAGTAGCCCTAAACACTGAAGCTTTCTTT
cdr3_aa: CASSLSMPVALNTEAFF

clone_size: .
d_call: TRBD1
j_call: TRBJ1-2
v_call: TRBV5-1
cdr3_nt: TGCGCCAGCAGCTTGGGGGATTCACAGGGGACCTTC
cdr3_aa: CASSLGDSQGTF

clone_size: once
d_call: TRBD1
j_call: TRBJ1-2
v_call: TRBV15
cdr3_nt: TGTGCCACCAGCAGAGATAGAGGACAGGGACTTTCATTGGCCTATGGCTACACCTTC
cdr3_aa: CATSRDRGQGLSLAYGYTF

clone_size: .
d_call: .
j_call: TRBJ1-5
v_call: TRBV2
cdr3_nt: TGTGCCAGCAGTGAAAGGGGGGGGAGTCAGCCCCAGCATTTT
cdr3_aa: CASSERGGSQPQHF

clone_size: few
d_call: .
j_call: TRBJ1-2
v_call: TRBV13
cdr3_nt: TGTGCCAGCAGCTTGGTAGCAGTTACCTATGGCTACACCTTC
cdr3_aa: CASSLVAVTYGYTF

clone_size: .
d_call: TRBD2
j_call: TRBJ2-3
v_call: TRBV4-1
cdr3_nt: TGCGCCAGCAGCTCCCGACTAGCGGGGGGTAGGGATACGCAGTATTTT
cdr3_aa: CASSSRLAGGRDTQYF

clone_size: .
d_call: TRBD1
j_call: TRBJ1-3
v_call: TRBV5-4
cdr3_nt: TGTGCCAGCAGCTCCTGGACAGGGGCCTTAAACACCATATATTTT
cdr3_aa: CASSSWTGALNTIYF

clone_size: .
d_call: .
j_call: TRBJ2-1
v_call: TRBV19
cdr3_nt: TGTGCCAGTCACGGACAAGGGACGTGGAGGGGTGAGCAGTTCTTC
cdr3_aa: CASHGQGTWRGEQFF

clone_size: .
d_call: .
j_call: TRBJ2-3
v_call: TRBV15
cdr3_nt: TGTGCCACCAGCGTCCCGGGTAACCCCACAGATACGCAGTATTTT
cdr3_aa: CATSVPGNPTDTQYF

clone_size: .
d_call: TRBD1
j_call: TRBJ1-2
v_call: TRBV7-2
cdr3_nt: TGTGCCAGCAGCCCTGGACAGGTGTTTAACTATGGCTACACCTTC
cdr3_aa: CASSPGQVFNYGYTF

clone_size: .
d_call: .
j_call: TRBJ1-2
v_call: TRBV2
cdr3_nt: TGTGCCAGCAATGTCCCAGGGATCGATGGCTACACCTTC
cdr3_aa: CASNVPGIDGYTF

clone_size: .
d_call: .
j_call: TRBJ2-3
v_call: TRBV5-1
cdr3_nt: TGCGCCAGCAGCTCCCTCGGTCCCACAGATACGCAGTATTTT
cdr3_aa: CASSSLGPTDTQYF

clone_size: .
d_call: .
j_call: TRBJ2-5
v_call: TRBV30
cdr3_nt: TGTGCCTGGAGTGTACGGCGAGCGATGGAGACCCAGTACTTC
cdr3_aa: CAWSVRRAMETQYF